What follows is one T cell receptor beta chain and its context. Antigen specificity is unknown. 5'-RACE, quantitative and with molecular barcodes, yielded the TCR beta libraries. MiXCR, run by TCRdb on the 5' RACE reads, gives a single entry per CDR3 protein. The sample lists 200,000 to 250,000 distinct CDR3 sequences; just under 7.5% were seen once. These data belong to a study of CD8 T cells in ankylosing spondylitis. Overall study results and limits: Reportedly, disease-linked clones are significantly enriched in ankylosing spondylitis patients' matched synovial fluid. Typical of ankylosing spondylitis blood, it appeared, was a TCR beta motif of eight highly homologous variants.

Unmatched junction bases numbered 16, after V lost 9 bases and J lost 3 bases. The CDR3 spans 17 residues. The chain recombines TRBV5-3 with TRBJ2-2, with TRBD2 matching 8 bases. TRBV5-3 is placed among ORFs of uncertain function. The sample taken for sequencing was blood, either unsorted or a sorted T cell fraction (not recorded which). The clonotype was recovered from a male donor with ankylosing spondylitis. Here the CDR3 reads CAISPGLAGKYTGELFF. The CDR3 region has the DNA TGTGCCATCAGCCCTGGCCTAGCGGGCAAGTACACCGGGGAGCTGTTTTTT.